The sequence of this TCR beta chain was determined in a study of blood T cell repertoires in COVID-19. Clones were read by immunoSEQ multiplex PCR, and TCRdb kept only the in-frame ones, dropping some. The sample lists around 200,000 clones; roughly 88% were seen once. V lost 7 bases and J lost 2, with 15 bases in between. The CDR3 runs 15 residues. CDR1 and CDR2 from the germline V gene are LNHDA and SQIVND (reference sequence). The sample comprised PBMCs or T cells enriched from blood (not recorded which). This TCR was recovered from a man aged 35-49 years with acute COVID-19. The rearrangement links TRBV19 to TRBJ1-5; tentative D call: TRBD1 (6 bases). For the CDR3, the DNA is TGTGCCAGTACCCATCCAGGGGCTGGCAATCAGCCCCAGCATTTT. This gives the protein CASTHPGAGNQPQHF.